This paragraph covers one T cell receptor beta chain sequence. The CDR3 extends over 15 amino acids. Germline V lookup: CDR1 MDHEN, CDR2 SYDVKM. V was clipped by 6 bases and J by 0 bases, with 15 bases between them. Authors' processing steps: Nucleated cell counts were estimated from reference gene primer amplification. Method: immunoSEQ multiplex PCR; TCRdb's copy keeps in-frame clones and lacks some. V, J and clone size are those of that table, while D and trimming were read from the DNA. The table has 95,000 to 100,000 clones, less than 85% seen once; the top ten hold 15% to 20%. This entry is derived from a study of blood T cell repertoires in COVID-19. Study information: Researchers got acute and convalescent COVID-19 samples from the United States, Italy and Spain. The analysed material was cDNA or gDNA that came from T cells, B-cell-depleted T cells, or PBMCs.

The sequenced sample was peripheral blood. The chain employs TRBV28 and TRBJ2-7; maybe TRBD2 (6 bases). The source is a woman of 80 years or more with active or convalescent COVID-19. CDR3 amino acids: CASRMGGVGSYEQYF. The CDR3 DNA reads TGTGCCAGCAGGATGGGAGGCGTGGGCTCCTACGAGCAGTACTTC.